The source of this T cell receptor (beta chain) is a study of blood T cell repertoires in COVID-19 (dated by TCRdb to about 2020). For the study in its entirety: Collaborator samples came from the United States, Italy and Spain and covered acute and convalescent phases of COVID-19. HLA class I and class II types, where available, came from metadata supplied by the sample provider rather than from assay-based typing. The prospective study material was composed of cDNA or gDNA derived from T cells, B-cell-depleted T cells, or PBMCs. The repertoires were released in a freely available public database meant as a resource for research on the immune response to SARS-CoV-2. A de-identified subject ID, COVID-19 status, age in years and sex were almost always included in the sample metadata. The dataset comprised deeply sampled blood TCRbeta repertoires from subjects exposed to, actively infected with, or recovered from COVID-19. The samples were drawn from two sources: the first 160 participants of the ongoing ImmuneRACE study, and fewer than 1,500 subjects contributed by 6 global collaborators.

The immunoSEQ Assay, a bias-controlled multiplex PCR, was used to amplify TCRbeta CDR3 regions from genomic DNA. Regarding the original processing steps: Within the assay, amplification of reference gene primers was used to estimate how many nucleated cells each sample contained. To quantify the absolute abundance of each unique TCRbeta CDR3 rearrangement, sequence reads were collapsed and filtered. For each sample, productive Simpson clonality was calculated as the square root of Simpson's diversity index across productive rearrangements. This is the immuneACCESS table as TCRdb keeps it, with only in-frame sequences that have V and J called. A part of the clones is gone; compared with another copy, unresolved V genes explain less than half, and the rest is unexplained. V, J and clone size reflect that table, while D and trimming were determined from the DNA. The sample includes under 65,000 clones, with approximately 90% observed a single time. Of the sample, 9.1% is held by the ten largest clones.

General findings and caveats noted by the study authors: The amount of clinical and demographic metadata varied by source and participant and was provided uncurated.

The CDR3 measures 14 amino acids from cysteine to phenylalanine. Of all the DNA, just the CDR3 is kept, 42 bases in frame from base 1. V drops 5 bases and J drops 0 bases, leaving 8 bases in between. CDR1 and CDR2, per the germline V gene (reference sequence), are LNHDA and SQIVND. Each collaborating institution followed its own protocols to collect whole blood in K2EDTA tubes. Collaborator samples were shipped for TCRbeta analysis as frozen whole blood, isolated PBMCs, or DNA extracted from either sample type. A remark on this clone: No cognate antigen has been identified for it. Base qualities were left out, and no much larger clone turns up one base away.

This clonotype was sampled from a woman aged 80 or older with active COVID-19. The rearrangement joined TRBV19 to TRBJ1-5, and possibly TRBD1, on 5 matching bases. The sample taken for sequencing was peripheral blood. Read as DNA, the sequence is TGTGCCAGTAGTCCCAGGGATAGCAATCAGCCCCAGCATTTT. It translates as CASSPRDSNQPQHF.